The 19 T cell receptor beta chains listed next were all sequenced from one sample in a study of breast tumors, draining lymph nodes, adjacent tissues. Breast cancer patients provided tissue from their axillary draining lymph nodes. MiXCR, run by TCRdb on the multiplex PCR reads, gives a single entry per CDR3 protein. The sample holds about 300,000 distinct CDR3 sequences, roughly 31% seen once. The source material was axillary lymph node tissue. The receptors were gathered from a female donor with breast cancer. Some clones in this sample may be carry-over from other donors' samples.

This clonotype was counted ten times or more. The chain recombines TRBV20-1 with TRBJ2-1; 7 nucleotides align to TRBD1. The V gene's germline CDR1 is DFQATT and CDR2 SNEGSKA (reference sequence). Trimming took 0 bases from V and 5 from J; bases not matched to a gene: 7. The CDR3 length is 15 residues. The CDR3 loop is CSARDSTGAHNEQFF. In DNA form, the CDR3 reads TGCAGTGCTAGAGATTCAACAGGGGCCCACAATGAGCAGTTCTTC.

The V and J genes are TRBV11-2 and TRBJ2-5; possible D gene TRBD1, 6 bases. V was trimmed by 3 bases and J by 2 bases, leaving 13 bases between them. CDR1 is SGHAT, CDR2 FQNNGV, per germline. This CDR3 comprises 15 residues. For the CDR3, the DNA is TGTGCCAGCAGCTTTTCAGGGGACAAACAAGAGACCCAGTACTTC. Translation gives CASSFSGDKQETQYF.

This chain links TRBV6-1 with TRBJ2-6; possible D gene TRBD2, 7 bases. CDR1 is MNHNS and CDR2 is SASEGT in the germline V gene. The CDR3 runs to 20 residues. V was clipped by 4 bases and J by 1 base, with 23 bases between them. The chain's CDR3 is CASSAWGEGGLGSGANVLTF. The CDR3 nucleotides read TGTGCCAGCAGTGCATGGGGCGAGGGGGGGCTTGGGTCTGGGGCCAACGTCCTGACTTTC.

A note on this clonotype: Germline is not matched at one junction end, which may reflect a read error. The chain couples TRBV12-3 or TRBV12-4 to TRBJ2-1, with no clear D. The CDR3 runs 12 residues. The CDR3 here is CASSFFYNVQFF. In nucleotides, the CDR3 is TGTGCCAGCAGTTTTTTTTACAATGTGCAGTTCTTC.

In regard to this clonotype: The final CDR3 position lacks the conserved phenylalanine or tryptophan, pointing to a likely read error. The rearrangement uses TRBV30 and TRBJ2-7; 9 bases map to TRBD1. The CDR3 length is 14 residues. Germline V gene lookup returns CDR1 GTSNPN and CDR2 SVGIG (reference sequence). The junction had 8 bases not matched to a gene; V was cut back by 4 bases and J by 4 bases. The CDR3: CAWNPGQGLYEQYS. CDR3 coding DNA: TGTGCCTGGAATCCGGGACAGGGCCTTTACGAGCAGTACTCC.

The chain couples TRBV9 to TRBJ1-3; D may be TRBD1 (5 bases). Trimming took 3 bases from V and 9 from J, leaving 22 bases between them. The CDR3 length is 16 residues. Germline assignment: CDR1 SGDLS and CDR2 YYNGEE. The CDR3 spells CASSARLGAVQSTIYF. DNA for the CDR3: TGTGCCAGCAGCGCTAGGCTAGGGGCGGTCCAAAGCACCATATATTTT.

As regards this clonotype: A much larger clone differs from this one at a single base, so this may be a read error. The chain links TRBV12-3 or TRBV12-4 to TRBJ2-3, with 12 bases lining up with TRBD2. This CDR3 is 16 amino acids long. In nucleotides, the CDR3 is TGTGCCAGCAGTAATGGACTAGCGGGATTCACAGATACGCAGTGTTTT. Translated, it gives CASSNGLAGFTDTQCF.

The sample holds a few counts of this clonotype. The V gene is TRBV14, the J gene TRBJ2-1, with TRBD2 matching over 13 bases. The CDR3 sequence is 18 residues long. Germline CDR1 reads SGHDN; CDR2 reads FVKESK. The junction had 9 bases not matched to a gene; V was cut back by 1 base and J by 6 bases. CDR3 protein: CASSQAITGLAGANEQFF. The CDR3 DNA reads TGTGCCAGCAGCCAAGCGATTACAGGACTAGCGGGAGCCAATGAGCAGTTCTTC.

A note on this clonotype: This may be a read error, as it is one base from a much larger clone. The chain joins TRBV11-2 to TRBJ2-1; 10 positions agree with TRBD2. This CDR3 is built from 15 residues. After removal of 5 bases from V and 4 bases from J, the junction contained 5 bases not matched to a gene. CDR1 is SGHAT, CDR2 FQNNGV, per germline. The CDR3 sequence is CASSISGRHYNEQFF. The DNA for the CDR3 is TGTGCCAGCAGCATTAGCGGGAGGCATTACAATGAGCAGTTCTTC.

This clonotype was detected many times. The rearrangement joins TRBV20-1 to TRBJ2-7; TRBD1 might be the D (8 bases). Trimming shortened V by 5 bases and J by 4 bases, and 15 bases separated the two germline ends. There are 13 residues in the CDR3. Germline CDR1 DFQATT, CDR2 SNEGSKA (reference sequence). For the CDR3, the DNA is TGCAGTGCTGGCGACAGGGGAGGGTACGAGCAGTACTTC. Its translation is CSAGDRGGYEQYF.

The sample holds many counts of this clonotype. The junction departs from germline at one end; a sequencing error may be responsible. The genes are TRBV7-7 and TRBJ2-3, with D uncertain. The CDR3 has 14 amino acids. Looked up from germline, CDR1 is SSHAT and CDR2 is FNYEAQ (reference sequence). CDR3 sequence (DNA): TGTGCTAGCAGCCCAAAGGTCGGCACAGATACGCAGTATTTT. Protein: CASSPKVGTDTQYF.

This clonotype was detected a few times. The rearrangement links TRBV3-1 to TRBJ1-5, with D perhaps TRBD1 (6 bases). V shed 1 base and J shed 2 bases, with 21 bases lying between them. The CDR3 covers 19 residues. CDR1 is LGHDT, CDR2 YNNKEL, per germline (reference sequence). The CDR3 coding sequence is TGTGCCAGCAGCCAAGGTCTCCAGGGGATTGGGAGCGGCAATCAGCCCCAGCATTTT. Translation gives CASSQGLQGIGSGNQPQHF.

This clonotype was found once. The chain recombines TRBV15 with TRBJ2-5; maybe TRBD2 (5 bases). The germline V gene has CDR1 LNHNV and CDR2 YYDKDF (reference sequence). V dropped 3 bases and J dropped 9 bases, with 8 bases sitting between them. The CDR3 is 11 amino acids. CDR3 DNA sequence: TGTGCCACCAGCAGGGAGGAAGCCCAGTACTTC. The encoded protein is CATSREEAQYF.

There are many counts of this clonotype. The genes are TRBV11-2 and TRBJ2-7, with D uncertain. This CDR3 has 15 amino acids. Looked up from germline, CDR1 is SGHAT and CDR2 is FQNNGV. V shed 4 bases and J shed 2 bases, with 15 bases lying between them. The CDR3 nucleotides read TGTGCCAGCAGCTCCCCCGACCAACTTCCCTACGAGCAGTACTTC. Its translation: CASSSPDQLPYEQYF.

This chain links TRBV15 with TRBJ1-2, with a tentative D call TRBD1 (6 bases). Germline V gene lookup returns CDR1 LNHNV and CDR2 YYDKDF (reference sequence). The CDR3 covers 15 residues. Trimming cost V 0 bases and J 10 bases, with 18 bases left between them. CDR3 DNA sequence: TGTGCCACCAGCAGAGATCTAGCGGACAGCACGTACTACACCTTC. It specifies CATSRDLADSTYYTF.

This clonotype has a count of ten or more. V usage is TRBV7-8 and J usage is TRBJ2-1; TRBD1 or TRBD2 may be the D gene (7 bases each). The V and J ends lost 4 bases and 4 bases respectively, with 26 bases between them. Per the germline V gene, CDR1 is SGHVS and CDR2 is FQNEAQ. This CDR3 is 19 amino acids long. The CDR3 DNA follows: TGTGCCAGCAGCTCAGTGGGAGGGAGGTGGGGGGACAGTTACAATGAGCAGTTCTTC. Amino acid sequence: CASSSVGGRWGDSYNEQFF. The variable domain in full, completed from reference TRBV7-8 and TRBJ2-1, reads GAGVSQSPRYKVAKRGQDVALRCDPISGHVSLFWYQQALGQGPEFLTYFQNEAQLDKSGLPSDRFFAERPEGSVSTLKIQRTQQEDSAVYLCASSSVGGRWGDSYNEQFFGPGTRLTVL.

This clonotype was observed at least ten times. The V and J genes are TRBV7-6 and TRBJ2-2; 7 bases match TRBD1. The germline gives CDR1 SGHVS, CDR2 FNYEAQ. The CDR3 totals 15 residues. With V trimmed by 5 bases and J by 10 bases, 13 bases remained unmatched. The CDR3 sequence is CASSRDRVESSELFF. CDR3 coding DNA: TGTGCCAGCAGCCGCGACAGGGTTGAGAGCTCGGAGCTGTTTTTT.

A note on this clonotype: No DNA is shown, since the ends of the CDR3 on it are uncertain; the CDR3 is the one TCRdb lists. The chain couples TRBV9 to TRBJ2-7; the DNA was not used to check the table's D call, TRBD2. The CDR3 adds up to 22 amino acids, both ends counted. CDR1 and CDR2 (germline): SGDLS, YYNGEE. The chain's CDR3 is CASSFYICSARALGTSPYEQYF.

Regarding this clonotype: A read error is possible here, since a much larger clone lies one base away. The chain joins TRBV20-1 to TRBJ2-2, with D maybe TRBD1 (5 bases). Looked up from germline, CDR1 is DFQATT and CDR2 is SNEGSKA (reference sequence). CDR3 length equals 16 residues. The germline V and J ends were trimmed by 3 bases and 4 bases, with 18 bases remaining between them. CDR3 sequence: CSASAVGHAPTGELFF. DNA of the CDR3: TGCAGTGCTAGTGCTGTAGGACACGCACCCACCGGGGAGCTGTTTTTT.